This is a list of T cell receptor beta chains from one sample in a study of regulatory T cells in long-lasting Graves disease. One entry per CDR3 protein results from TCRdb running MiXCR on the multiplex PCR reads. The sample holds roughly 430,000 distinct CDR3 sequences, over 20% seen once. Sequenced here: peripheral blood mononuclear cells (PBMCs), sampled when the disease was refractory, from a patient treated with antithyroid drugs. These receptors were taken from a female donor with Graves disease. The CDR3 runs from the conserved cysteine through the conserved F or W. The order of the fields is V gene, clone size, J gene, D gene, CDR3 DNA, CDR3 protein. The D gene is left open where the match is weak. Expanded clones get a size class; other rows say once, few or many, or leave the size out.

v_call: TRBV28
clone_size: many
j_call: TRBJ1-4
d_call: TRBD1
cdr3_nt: TGTGCCAGCCAGACGGCAGGGGGCGCGGATAATGAAAAACTGTTTTTT
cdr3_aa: CASQTAGGADNEKLFF

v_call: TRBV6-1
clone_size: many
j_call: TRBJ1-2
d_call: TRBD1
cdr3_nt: TGTGCCAGCAGTACAGGGGGTGGCTACACCTTC
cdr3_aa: CASSTGGGYTF

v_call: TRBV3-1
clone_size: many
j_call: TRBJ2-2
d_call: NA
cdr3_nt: TGTGCCAGCAGCTGGGGCCCTGGAAGCGGGGAGCTGTTTTTT
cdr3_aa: CASSWGPGSGELFF

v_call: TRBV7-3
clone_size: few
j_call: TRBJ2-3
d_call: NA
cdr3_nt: TGTGCCAGCAGCTTATTGGGGTCAGATACGCAGTATTTT
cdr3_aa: CASSLLGSDTQYF

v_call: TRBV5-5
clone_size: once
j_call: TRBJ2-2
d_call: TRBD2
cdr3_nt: TGTGCCAGCAGCCGGACTAGCGGGGCGAACACCGGGGAGCTGTTTTTT
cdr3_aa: CASSRTSGANTGELFF

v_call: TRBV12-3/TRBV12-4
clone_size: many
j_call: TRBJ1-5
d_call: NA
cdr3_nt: TGTGCCAGCAGTGGGGTGGAGGGCTACAATCAGCCCCAGCATTTT
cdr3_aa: CASSGVEGYNQPQHF

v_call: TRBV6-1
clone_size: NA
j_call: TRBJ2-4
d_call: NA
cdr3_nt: TGTGCCAGCAGTGAACCGTGGGGGCAAAACATTCAGTACTTC
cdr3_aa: CASSEPWGQNIQYF

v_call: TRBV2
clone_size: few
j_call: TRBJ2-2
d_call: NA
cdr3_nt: TGTGCCAGCAGTGAAACCGGGACTTCGAACACCGGGGAGCTGTTTTTT
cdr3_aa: CASSETGTSNTGELFF

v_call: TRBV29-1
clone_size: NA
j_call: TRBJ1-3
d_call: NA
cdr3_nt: TGCAGCGCCGTGCGGGGAGCCTCTGGAAACACCATATATTTT
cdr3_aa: CSAVRGASGNTIYF

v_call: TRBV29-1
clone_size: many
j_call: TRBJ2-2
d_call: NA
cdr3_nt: TGCAGCGTTGAAGTGGCCGCCACCGGGGAGCTGTTTTTT
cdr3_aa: CSVEVAATGELFF

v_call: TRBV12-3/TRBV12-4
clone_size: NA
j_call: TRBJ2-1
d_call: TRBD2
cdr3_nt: TGTGCCAGCAATCCTAGTGGGGCTAGCGGGAGAAATGAGCAGTTCTTC
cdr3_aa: CASNPSGASGRNEQFF

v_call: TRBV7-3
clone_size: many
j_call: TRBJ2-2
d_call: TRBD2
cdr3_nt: TGTGCCAGCAGCTTGACTAGCGGGGGGAGCCCTAGGGAGCTGTTTTTT
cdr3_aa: CASSLTSGGSPRELFF

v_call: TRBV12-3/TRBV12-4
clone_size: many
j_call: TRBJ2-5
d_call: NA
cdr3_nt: TGTGCCAGCAGCTCAGACAGTGGAATATGGGAGACCCAGTACTTC
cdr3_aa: CASSSDSGIWETQYF

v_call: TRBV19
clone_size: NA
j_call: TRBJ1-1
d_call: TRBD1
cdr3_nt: TGTGCCAGTAGTACTCGACAGGGATCGAACACTGAAGCTTTCTTT
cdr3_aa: CASSTRQGSNTEAFF

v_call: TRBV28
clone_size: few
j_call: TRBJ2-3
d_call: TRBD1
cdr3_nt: TGTGCCAGCAGTTCCGACAGGGGCCTCAGGTCAGATACGCAGTATTTT
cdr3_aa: CASSSDRGLRSDTQYF

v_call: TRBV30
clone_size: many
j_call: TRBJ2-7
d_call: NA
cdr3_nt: TGTGCCTGGAGTGTGTCCGGGAACGAGCAGTACTTC
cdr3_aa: CAWSVSGNEQYF

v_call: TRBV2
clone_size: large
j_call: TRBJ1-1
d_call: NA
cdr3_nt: TGTGCCAGCAGCGGGGACCGCGTGGGCACTGAAGCTTTCTTT
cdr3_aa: CASSGDRVGTEAFF

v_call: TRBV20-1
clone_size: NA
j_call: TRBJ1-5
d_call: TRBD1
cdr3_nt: TGCAGTGCACGCTTTACAGGGGTTTTGCATCAGCCCCAGCATTTT
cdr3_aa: CSARFTGVLHQPQHF

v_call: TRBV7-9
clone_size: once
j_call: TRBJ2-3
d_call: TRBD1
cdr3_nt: TGTGCCAGCAGCTTACAGACAGGGGGGAACACAGATACGCAGTATTTT
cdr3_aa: CASSLQTGGNTDTQYF

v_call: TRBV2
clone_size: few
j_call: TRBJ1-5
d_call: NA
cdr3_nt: TGTGCCAGCAGTGAATTTGGAGAGGGTGGGTCCGGCGGTCAGCCCCAGCATTTT
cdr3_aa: CASSEFGEGGSGGQPQHF

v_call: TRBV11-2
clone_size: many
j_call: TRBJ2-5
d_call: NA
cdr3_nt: TGTGCCAGCGGGCGGTTAGGGAGCGGGCGCCAAGAGACCCAGTACTTC
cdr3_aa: CASGRLGSGRQETQYF

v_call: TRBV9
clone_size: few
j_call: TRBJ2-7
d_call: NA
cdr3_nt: TGTGCCAGCAGCGTAGACCCCGGGACTCGGAGCTCCTACGAGCAGTACTTC
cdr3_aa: CASSVDPGTRSSYEQYF

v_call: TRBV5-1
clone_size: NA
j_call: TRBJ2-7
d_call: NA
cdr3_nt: TGCGCCAGCAGCCCTGGACTATACTACGAGCAGTACTTC
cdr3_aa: CASSPGLYYEQYF

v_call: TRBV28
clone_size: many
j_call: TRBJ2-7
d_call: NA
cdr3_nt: TGTGCCAGCTCGCGGGTCAGAAGCTACGAGCAGTACTTC
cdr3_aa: CASSRVRSYEQYF

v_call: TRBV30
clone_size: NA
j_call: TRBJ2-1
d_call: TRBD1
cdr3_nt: TGTGCCTGGGGCAGGGGGCTATCGGATGAGCAGTTCTTC
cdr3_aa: CAWGRGLSDEQFF

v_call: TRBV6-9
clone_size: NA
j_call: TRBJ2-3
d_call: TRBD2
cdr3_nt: TGTGCCAGCAGTTTCGGGACTAGCGGGAGCGGAGATACGCAGTATTTT
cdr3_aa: CASSFGTSGSGDTQYF

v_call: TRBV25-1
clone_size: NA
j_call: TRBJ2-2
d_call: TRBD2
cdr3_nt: TGTGCCAGCATGCCGGCGGGAGGACCTAACACCGGGGAGCTGTTTTTT
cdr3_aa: CASMPAGGPNTGELFF

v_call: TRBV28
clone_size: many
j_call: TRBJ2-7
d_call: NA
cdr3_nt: TGTGCCAGCAGTTTAAGCGGACCCTACGAGCAGTACTTC
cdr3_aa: CASSLSGPYEQYF

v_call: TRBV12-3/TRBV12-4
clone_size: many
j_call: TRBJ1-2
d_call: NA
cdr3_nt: TGTGCCAGCAGTCTTAGACCAGGGAGGGGCTATGGCTACACCTTC
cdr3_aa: CASSLRPGRGYGYTF

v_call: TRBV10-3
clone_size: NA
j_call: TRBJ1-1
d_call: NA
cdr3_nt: TGTGCCATCAGTGAACCCGACAGGTCGTTAAGAGGAAACACTGAAGCTTTCTTT
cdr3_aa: CAISEPDRSLRGNTEAFF

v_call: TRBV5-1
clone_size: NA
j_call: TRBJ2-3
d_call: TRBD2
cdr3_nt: TGCGCCAGCGCAGCGGGGACCACAGATACGCAGTATTTT
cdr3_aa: CASAAGTTDTQYF

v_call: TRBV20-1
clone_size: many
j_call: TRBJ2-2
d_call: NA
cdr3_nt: TGCAGTGCTAGATTAAAGAACACCGGGGAGCTGTTTTTT
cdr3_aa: CSARLKNTGELFF

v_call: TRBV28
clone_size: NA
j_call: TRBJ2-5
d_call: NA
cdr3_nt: TGTGCCAGCAGCCCCCCAAGCCTAGCTGGAGAGACCCAGTACTTC
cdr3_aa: CASSPPSLAGETQYF

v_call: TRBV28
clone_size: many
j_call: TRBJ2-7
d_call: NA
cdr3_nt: TGTGCCAGCAGCTCCGAGTATTACGAGCAGTACTTC
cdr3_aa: CASSSEYYEQYF

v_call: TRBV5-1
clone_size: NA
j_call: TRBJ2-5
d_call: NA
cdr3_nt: TGCGCCAGCAGCTTCAATGTAGCAGAGACCCAGTACTTC
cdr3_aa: CASSFNVAETQYF

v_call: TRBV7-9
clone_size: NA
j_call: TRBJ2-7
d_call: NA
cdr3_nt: TGTGCCAGCAGCTTATGGCAGGACCTCTCCGAGCAGTACTTC
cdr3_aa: CASSLWQDLSEQYF

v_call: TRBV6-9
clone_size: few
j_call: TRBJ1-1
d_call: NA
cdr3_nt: TGTGCCAGCAGTTATTGGCAGATGAACACTGAAGCTTTCTTT
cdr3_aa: CASSYWQMNTEAFF

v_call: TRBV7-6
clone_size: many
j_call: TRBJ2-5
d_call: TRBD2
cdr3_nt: TGTGCCAGCAAACTAGCGGGAGCGAAAGAGACCCAGTACTTC
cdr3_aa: CASKLAGAKETQYF

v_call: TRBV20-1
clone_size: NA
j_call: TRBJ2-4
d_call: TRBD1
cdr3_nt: TGCAGTGCTAGAGACCGACAGGGGAAAAACATTCAGTACTTC
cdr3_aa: CSARDRQGKNIQYF

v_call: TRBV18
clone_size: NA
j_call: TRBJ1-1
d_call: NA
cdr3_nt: TGTGCCAGCTCACCACGGGAAAATTACAGGGTTAACACTGAAGCTTTCTTT
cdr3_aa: CASSPRENYRVNTEAFF

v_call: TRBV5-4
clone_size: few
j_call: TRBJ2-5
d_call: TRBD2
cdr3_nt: TGTGCCAGCAGAACTTATAAAGGACTAGCGGGAGTAGAGACCCAGTACTTC
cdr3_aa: CASRTYKGLAGVETQYF

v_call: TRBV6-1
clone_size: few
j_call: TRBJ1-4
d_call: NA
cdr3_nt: TGTGCCAGCACCACGGGCAGGGCGGGTAGTGAAAAACTGTTTTTT
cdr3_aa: CASTTGRAGSEKLFF

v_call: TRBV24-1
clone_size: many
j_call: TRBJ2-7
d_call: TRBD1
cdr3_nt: TGTGCCACCAGTGATACCGGGACAGGGGGCTCCTACGAGCAGTACTTC
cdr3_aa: CATSDTGTGGSYEQYF

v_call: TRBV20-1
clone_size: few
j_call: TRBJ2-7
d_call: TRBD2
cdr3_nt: TGCAGTGTTAGACCCTTAACTAGCGCTCAATACGAGCAGTACTTC
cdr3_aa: CSVRPLTSAQYEQYF

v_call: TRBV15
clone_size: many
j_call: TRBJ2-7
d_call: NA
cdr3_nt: TGTGCCACCAGCCTCTCGGGACAATACTACGAGCAGTACTTC
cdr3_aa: CATSLSGQYYEQYF

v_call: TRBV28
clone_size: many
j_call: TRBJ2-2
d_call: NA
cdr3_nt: TGTGCCAGCAGTTGGAGGACAACGAACACCGGGGAGCTGTTTTTT
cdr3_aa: CASSWRTTNTGELFF

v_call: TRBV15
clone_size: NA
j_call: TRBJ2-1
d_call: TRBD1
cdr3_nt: TGTGCCACCAGCAGAGCGGGACAGGGGGCCACCGACTCCTACAATGAGCAGTTCTTC
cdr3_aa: CATSRAGQGATDSYNEQFF

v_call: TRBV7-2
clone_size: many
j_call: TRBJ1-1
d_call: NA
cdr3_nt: TGTGCCAGCAGCTTAGGGGTAAAAGCTTTCTTT
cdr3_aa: CASSLGVKAFF

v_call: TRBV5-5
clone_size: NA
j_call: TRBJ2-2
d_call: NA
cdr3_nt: TGTGCCAGCAGCCCACGGACAGATTCGAACACCGGGGAGCTGTTTTTT
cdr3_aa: CASSPRTDSNTGELFF

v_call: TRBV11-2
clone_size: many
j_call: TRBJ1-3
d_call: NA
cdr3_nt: TGTGCCAGCAGCCGGACGGACTCTGGAAACACCATATATTTT
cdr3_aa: CASSRTDSGNTIYF

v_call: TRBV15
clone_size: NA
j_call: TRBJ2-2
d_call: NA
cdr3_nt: TGTGCCACCAGCAAAGGGACCCGGGGGCGGAGGACCACGAACACCGGGGAGCTGTTTTTT
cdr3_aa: CATSKGTRGRRTTNTGELFF

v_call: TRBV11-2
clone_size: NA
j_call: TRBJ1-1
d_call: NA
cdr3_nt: TGTGCCAGCAGCGTGGGCACTGGAGCTTTCTTT
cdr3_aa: CASSVGTGAFF

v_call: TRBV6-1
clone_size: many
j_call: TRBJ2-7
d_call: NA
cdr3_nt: TGTGCCAGCAGTGAATTGGTTGGCTACGAGCAGTACTTC
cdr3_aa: CASSELVGYEQYF

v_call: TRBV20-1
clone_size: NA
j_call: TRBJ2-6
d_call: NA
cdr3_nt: TGCAGTGCTAGTCGCTTGGGGGAGTCTACGGCCAACGTCCTGACTTTC
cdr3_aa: CSASRLGESTANVLTF